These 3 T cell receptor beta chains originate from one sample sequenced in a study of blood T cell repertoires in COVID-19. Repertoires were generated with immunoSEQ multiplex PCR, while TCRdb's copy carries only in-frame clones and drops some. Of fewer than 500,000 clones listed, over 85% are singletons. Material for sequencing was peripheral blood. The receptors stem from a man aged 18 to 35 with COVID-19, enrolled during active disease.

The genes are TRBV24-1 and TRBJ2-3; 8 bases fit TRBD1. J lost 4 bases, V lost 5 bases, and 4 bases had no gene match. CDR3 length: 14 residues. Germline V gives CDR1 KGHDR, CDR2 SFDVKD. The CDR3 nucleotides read TGTGCCACCAGTGGGCAGGGGGCGGCAGATACGCAGTATTTT. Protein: CATSGQGAADTQYF.

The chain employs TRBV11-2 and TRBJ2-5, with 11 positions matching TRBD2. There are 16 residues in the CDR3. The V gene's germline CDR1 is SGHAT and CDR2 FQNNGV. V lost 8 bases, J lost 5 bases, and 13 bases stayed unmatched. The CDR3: CASGTSSLAGDETQYF. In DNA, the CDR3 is TGTGCCAGCGGGACCTCGTCACTAGCGGGAGACGAGACCCAGTACTTC.

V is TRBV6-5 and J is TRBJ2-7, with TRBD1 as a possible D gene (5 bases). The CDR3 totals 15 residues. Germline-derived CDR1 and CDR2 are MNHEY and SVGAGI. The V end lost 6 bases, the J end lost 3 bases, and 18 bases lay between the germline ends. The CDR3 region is CASSTHARDDYEQYF. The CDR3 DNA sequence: TGTGCCAGCAGCACCCACGCCAGGGATGACTACGAGCAGTACTTC.